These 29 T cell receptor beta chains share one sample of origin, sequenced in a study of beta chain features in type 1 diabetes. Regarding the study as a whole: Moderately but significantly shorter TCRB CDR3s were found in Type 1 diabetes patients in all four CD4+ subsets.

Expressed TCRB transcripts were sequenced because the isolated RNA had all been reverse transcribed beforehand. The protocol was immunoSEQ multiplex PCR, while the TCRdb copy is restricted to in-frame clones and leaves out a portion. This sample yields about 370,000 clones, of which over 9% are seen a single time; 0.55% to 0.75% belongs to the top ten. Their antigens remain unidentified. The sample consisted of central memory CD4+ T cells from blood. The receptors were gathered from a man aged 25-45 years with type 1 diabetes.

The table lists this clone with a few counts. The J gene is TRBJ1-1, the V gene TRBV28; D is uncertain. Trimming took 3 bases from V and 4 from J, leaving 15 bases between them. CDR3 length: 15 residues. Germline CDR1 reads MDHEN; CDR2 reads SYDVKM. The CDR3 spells CASSFYTKGGTEAFF. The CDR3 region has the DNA TGTGCCAGCAGTTTCTACACGAAAGGAGGCACTGAAGCTTTCTTT. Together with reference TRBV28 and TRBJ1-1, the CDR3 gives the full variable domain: DVKVTQSSRYLVKRTGEKVFLECVQDMDHENMFWYRQDPGLGLRLIYFSYDVKMKEKGDIPEGYSVSREKKERFSLILESASTNQTSMYLCASSFYTKGGTEAFFGQGTRLTVV.

CDR3 sequence (DNA): TGTGCCAGCACCGTGGCTGGAGGGTCGGCCTACGAGCAGTACTTC. Amino acid sequence: CASTVAGGSAYEQYF. This sequence joins TRBV27 and TRBJ2-7; possibly TRBD2 for D (6 bases). The CDR3 is made up of 15 amino acids. CDR1 and CDR2 from the germline V gene are MNHEY and SMNVEV (reference sequence). Deletions cut 7 bases from V and 2 bases from J, with 18 bases between.

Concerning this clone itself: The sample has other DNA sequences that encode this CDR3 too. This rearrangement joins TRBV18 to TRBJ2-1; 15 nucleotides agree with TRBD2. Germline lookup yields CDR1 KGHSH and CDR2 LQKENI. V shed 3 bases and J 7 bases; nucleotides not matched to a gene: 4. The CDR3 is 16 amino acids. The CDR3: CASSPEGLAGGNEQFF. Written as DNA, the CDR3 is TGTGCCAGCTCACCCGAGGGACTAGCGGGAGGAAATGAGCAGTTCTTC.

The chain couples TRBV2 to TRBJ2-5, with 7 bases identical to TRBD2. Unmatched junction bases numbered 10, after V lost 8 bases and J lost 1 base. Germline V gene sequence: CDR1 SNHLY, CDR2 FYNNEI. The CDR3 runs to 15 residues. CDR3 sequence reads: CASYPSGMRQETQYF. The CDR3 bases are TGTGCCAGCTACCCAAGCGGGATGCGCCAAGAGACCCAGTACTTC.

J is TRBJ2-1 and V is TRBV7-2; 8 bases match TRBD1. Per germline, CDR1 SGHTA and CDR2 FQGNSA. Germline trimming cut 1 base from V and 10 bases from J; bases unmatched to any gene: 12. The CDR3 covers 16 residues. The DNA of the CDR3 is TGTGCCAGCAGCTTAGACGGGGCAGGGGGCCGGAAGGAGCAGTTCTTC. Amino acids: CASSLDGAGGRKEQFF.

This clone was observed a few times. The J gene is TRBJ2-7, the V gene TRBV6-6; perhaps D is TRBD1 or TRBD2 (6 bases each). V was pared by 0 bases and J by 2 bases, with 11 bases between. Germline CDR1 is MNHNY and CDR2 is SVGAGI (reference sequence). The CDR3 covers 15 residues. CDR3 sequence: CASSYSGGRPYEQYF. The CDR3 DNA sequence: TGTGCCAGCAGTTACTCAGGGGGGAGGCCCTACGAGCAGTACTTC.

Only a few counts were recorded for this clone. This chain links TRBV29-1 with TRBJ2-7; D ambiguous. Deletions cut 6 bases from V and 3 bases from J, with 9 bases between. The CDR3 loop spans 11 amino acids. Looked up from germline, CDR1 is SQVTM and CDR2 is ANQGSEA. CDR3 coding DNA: TGCAGCGTGGGTAGCTTCTACGAGCAGTACTTC. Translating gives CSVGSFYEQYF.

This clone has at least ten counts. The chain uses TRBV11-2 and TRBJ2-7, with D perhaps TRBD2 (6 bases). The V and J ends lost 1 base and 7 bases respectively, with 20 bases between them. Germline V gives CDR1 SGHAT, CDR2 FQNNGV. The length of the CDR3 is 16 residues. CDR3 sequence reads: CASSLGSGLGVKEQYF. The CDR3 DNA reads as TGTGCCAGCAGCTTAGGCAGCGGGCTGGGGGTAAAGGAGCAGTACTTC.

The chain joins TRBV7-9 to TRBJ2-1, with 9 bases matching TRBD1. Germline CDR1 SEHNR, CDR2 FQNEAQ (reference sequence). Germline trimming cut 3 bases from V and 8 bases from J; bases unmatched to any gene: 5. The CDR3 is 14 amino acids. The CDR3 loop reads CASSLDRGVDEQFF. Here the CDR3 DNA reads TGTGCCAGCAGCTTGGACAGGGGTGTCGATGAGCAGTTCTTC.

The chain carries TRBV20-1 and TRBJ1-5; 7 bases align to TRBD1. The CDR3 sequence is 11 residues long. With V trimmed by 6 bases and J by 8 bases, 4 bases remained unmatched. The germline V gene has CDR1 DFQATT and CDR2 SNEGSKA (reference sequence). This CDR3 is CSAEGAEPQHF. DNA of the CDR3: TGCAGTGCAGAGGGGGCCGAGCCCCAGCATTTT.

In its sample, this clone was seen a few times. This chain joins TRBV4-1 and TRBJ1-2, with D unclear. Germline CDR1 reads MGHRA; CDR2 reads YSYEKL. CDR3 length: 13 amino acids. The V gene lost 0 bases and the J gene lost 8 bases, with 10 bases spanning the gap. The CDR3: CASSQDLGNGYTF. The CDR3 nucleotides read TGCGCCAGCAGCCAAGATCTTGGGAACGGCTACACCTTC.

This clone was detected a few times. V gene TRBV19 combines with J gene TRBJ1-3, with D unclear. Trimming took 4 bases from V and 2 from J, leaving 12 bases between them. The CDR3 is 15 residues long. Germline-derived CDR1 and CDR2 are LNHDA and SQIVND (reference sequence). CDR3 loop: CASSTSAIPGNTIYF. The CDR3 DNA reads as TGTGCCAGTAGTACTTCGGCCATCCCTGGAAACACCATATATTTT. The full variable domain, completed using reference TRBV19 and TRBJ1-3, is DGGITQSPKYLFRKEGQNVTLSCEQNLNHDAMYWYRQDPGQGLRLIYYSQIVNDFQKGDIAEGYSVSREKKESFPLTVTSAQKNPTAFYLCASSTSAIPGNTIYFGEGSWLTVV.

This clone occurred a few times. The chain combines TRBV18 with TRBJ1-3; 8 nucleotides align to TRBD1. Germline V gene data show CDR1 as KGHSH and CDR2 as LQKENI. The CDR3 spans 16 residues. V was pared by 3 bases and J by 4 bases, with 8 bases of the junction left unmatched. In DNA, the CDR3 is TGTGCCAGCTCACCGGTGCAGGGGGCGCCCGGAAACACCATATATTTT. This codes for CASSPVQGAPGNTIYF.

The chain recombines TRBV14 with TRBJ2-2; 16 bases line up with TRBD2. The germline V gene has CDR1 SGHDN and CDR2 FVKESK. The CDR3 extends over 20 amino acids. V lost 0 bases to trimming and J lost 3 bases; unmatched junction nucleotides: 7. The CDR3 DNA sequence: TGTGCCAGCAGCCAAGACCCGGGACTAGCGGGAGGGTTTGACACCGGGGAGCTGTTTTTT. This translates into CASSQDPGLAGGFDTGELFF.

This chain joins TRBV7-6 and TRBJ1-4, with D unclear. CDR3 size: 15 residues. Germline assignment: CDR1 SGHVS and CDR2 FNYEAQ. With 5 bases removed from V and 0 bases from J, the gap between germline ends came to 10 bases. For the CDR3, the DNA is TGTGCCAGCAGCCGTGACCCAGCAACTAATGAAAAACTGTTTTTT. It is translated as CASSRDPATNEKLFF.

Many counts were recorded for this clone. The CDR3 coding sequence is TGTGCCATCAAAGGGACTAGCGGAGCCAGCTCCTACAATGAGCAGTTCTTC. Translation: CAIKGTSGASSYNEQFF. V gene TRBV10-3 combines with J gene TRBJ2-1; 11 bases align to TRBD2. Trimming cost V 7 bases and J 0 bases; bases outside gene matches: 8. Per the germline V gene, CDR1 is ENHRY and CDR2 is SYGVKD. The CDR3 length is 17 residues.

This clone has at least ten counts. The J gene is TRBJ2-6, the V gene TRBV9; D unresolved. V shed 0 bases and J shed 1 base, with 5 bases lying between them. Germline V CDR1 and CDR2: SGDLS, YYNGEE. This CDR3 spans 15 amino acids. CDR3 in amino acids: CASSVVSSGANVLTF. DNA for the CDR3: TGTGCCAGCAGCGTAGTAAGTTCTGGGGCCAACGTCCTGACTTTC.

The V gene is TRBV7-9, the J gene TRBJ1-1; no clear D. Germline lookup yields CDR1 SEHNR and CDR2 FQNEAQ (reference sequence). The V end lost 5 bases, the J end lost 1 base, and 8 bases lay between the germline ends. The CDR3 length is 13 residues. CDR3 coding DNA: TGTGCCAGCAGCAGTAATAAGAACACTGAAGCTTTCTTT. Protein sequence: CASSSNKNTEAFF.

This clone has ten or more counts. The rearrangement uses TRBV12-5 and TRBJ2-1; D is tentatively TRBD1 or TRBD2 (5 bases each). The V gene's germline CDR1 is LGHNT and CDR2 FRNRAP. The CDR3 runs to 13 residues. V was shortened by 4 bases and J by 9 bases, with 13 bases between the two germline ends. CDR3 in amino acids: CASGSGHKREQFF. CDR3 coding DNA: TGTGCTAGTGGTTCGGGGCACAAACGTGAGCAGTTCTTC.

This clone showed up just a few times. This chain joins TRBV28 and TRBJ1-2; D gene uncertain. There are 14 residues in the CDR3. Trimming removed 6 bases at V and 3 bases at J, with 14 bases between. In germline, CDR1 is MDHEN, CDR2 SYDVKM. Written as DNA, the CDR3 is TGTGCCAGCAGATCAGCCGGGTTATACTATGGCTACACCTTC. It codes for CASRSAGLYYGYTF.

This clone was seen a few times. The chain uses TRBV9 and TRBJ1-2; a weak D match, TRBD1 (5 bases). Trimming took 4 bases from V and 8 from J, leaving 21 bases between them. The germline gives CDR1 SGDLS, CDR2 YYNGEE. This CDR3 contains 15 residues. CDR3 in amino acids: CASSPTPGTPGGYTF. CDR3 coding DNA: TGTGCCAGCAGCCCCACCCCCGGGACTCCCGGGGGCTACACCTTC.

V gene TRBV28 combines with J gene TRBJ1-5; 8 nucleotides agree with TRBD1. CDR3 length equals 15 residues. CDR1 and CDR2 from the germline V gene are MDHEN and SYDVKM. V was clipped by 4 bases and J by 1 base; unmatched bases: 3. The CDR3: CASSWGTGSNQPQHF. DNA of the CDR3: TGTGCCAGCAGTTGGGGGACAGGAAGCAATCAGCCCCAGCATTTT.

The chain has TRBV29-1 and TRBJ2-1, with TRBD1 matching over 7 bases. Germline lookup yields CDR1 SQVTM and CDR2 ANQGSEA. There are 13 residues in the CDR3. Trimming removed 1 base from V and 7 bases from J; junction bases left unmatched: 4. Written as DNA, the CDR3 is TGCAGCGTTGAAGGACAGGGTGGGAATGAGCAGTTCTTC. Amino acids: CSVEGQGGNEQFF.

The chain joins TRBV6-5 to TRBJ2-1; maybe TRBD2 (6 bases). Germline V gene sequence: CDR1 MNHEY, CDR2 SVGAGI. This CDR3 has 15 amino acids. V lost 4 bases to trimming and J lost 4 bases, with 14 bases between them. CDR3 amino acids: CASSSDYAQYNEQFF. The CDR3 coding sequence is TGTGCCAGCAGTTCGGACTATGCTCAATACAATGAGCAGTTCTTC.

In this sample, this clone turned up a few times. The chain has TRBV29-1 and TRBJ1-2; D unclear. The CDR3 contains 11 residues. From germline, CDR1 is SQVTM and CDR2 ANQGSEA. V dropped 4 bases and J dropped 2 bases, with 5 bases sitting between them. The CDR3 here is CSVVENYGYTF. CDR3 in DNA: TGCAGCGTTGTGGAGAACTATGGCTACACCTTC.

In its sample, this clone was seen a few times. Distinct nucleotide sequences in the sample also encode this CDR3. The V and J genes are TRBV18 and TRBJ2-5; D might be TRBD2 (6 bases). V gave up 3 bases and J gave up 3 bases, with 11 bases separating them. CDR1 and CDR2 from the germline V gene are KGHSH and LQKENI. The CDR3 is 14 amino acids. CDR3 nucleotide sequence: TGTGCCAGCTCACCCGGCGGGGCGGAAGAGACCCAGTACTTC. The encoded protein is CASSPGGAEETQYF.

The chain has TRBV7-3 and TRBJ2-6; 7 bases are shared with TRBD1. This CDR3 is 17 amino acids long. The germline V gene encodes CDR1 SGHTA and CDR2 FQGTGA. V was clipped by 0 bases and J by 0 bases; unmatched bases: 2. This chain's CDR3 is CASSLTGQSSGANVLTF. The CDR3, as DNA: TGTGCCAGCAGCTTAACGGGACAGAGCTCTGGGGCCAACGTCCTGACTTTC.

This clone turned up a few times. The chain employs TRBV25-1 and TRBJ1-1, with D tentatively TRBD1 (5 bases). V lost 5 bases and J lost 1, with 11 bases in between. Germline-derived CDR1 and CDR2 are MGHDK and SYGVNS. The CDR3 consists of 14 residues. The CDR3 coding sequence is TGTGCCAGCAGTATACAGGAAGGGAACACTGAAGCTTTCTTT. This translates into CASSIQEGNTEAFF.

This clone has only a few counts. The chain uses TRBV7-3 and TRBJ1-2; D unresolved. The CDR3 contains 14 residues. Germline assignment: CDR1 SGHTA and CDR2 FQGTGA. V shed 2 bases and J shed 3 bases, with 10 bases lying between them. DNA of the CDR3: TGTGCCAGCAGCTTAGCGACTGTGCACTATGGCTACACCTTC. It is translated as CASSLATVHYGYTF.